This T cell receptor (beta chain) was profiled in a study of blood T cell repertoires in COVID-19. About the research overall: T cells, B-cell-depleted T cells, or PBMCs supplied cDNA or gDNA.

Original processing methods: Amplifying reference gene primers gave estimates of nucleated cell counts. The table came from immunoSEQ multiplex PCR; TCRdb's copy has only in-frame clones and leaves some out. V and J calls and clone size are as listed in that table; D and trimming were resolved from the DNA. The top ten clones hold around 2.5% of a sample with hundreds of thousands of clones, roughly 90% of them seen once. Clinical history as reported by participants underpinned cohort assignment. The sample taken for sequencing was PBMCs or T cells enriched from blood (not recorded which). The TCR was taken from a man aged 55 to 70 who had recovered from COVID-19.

CDR3 loop: CSDRDRVRNTEAFF. The CDR3 DNA reads as TGCAGCGACCGGGACAGGGTGAGGAACACTGAAGCTTTCTTT. The V gene is TRBV29-1, the J gene TRBJ1-1; 9 bases fit TRBD1. V lost 7 bases and J lost 1; bases outside the gene matches: 7. From germline, CDR1 is SQVTM and CDR2 ANQGSEA. This CDR3 contains 14 residues. The full variable domain, its missing parts supplied by reference TRBV29-1 and TRBJ1-1, is SAVISQKPSRDICQRGTSLTIQCQVDSQVTMMFWYRQQPGQSLTLIATANQGSEATYESGFVIDKFPISRPNLTFSTLTVSNMSPEDSSIYLCSDRDRVRNTEAFFGQGTRLTVV.